The 32 T cell receptor beta chains below all came from one sample that was sequenced in a study of blood T cell repertoires in COVID-19. Clones were read by immunoSEQ multiplex PCR, and TCRdb kept only the in-frame ones, dropping some. The table lists about 250,000 clones, 82% of them singletons. The material sequenced was peripheral blood. The origin of the receptors is an elderly woman with active or convalescent COVID-19.

This clone turned up a few times. V usage is TRBV30 and J usage is TRBJ1-3; D remains ambiguous. Germline V gene sequence: CDR1 GTSNPN, CDR2 SVGIG (reference sequence). CDR3 length: 14 residues. V dropped 3 bases and J dropped 4 bases, with 13 bases sitting between them. CDR3 sequence reads: CAWSPGSSGNTIYF. The CDR3 nucleotides are TGTGCCTGGAGCCCGGGATCTTCAGGAAACACCATATATTTT.

This clone occurred a few times. The chain couples TRBV7-9 to TRBJ1-4; 7 bases fit TRBD1. Germline values: CDR1 SEHNR, CDR2 FQNEAQ (reference sequence). CDR3 length: 15 amino acids. V gave up 1 base and J gave up 7 bases; unmatched junction bases: 6. CDR3 region: CASSLGTGVFEKLFF. In DNA form, the CDR3 reads TGTGCCAGCAGCTTAGGAACAGGGGTATTTGAAAAACTGTTTTTT.

The V and J genes are TRBV3-1 (or the pseudogene TRBV3-2) and TRBJ1-1, with D perhaps TRBD1 (5 bases). Trimming cost V 5 bases and J 10 bases, with 17 bases left between them. The CDR3 sequence is 13 residues long. In germline, CDR1 is LGHDT, CDR2 YNNKEL (reference sequence). CDR3 in amino acids: CASSTGGGSGAFF. CDR3 in DNA: TGTGCCAGCAGCACCGGGGGAGGGTCCGGAGCTTTCTTT.

The V and J genes are TRBV5-4 and TRBJ1-1; possibly TRBD1 for D (6 bases). CDR1 and CDR2 (germline): SGHNT, YYREEE (reference sequence). V gave up 4 bases and J gave up 4 bases, with 14 bases separating them. This CDR3 has 14 residues. This chain's CDR3 is CASSLQQGSTEAFF. In DNA, the CDR3 is TGTGCCAGCAGCCTACAACAGGGTTCCACTGAAGCTTTCTTT.

This clone was observed once. This chain uses TRBV28 with TRBJ1-1; possible D gene TRBD1, 6 bases. Germline V gene sequence: CDR1 MDHEN, CDR2 SYDVKM. With 3 bases removed from V and 2 bases from J, the gap between germline ends came to 19 bases. There are 17 residues in the CDR3. This CDR3 is CASSFAGGVRANTEAFF. The CDR3 bases are TGTGCCAGCAGTTTTGCGGGGGGCGTTAGGGCAAACACTGAAGCTTTCTTT.

This chain joins TRBV25-1 and TRBJ1-3; TRBD1 is a possible D gene (6 bases). Germline assignment: CDR1 MGHDK and CDR2 SYGVNS. V lost 3 bases and J 6 bases, leaving 12 bases between the germline ends. The CDR3 length is 14 residues. The CDR3 coding sequence is TGTGCCAGCAGTGAGCGCGGGGGCTTAAACACCATATATTTT. Translation: CASSERGGLNTIYF.

CDR3 sequence reads: CAWITKGLAGSEQYF. The CDR3 DNA follows: TGTGCCTGGATTACTAAGGGACTAGCGGGTTCCGAGCAGTACTTC. The rearrangement links TRBV30 to TRBJ2-7, with 12 bases that match TRBD2. The junction had 10 bases not matched to a gene; V was cut back by 4 bases and J by 6 bases. Germline CDR1 and CDR2: GTSNPN and SVGIG (reference sequence). The length of the CDR3 is 15 residues.

This clone has more than one count but fewer than ten. This chain links TRBV7-8 with TRBJ2-7, with 7 positions matching TRBD1. The trim removed 5 bases at V and 0 bases at J, leaving 10 bases unmatched. From germline, CDR1 is SGHVS and CDR2 FQNEAQ. The CDR3 contains 16 residues. The CDR3 spells CASSEGQATLSYEQYF. In nucleotides, the CDR3 is TGTGCCAGCAGCGAAGGACAGGCCACACTCTCCTACGAGCAGTACTTC.

The chain couples TRBV6-1 to TRBJ2-1; 9 bases agree with TRBD1. CDR3 size: 18 residues. The germline gives CDR1 MNHNS, CDR2 SASEGT. Losses at the gene ends were 4 bases for V and 10 bases for J; bases not matched to a gene: 20. The CDR3: CASSAPGQGALQYKEQFF. The CDR3 bases are TGTGCCAGCAGTGCTCCGGGACAGGGTGCCCTACAGTATAAGGAGCAGTTCTTC.

This chain uses TRBV30 with TRBJ1-1; a possible D gene is TRBD1 (5 bases). In germline, CDR1 is GTSNPN, CDR2 SVGIG (reference sequence). V was cut by 0 bases and J by 5 bases, with 10 bases left in between. The CDR3 runs 13 residues. Written as DNA, the CDR3 is TGTGCCTGGAGTGTAAAGGGGAGGACTGAAGCTTTCTTT. It encodes CAWSVKGRTEAFF.

There are a few counts of this clone. The rearrangement uses TRBV5-1 and TRBJ1-2, with D unresolved. CDR3 length equals 15 residues. Trimming removed 0 bases at V and 7 bases at J, with 16 bases between. Germline V gives CDR1 SGHRS, CDR2 YFSETQ. DNA of the CDR3: TGCGCCAGCAGCTTGGTAGGATCTACCCCGGGTGGCTACACCTTC. This codes for CASSLVGSTPGGYTF.

This chain connects TRBV12-5 to TRBJ1-2; no clear D. Per germline, CDR1 LGHNT and CDR2 FRNRAP. The CDR3 is made up of 14 amino acids. V was clipped by 0 bases and J by 4 bases, with 9 bases between them. This CDR3 is CASGLVPPGYGYTF. The CDR3 region has the DNA TGTGCTAGTGGTTTGGTACCCCCCGGCTATGGCTACACCTTC.

The V call is TRBV19, the J call TRBJ1-1; tentatively, D is TRBD1 (5 bases). There are 14 residues in the CDR3. CDR1 is LNHDA and CDR2 is SQIVND in the germline V gene (reference sequence). The ends were cut back, 5 bases at V and 0 bases at J, with 10 bases in the middle. CDR3 DNA: TGTGCCAGTAGTGTCGGACATCTGAACACTGAAGCTTTCTTT. Its translation is CASSVGHLNTEAFF. The whole variable domain, filled in from reference TRBV19 and TRBJ1-1, reads DGGITQSPKYLFRKEGQNVTLSCEQNLNHDAMYWYRQDPGQGLRLIYYSQIVNDFQKGDIAEGYSVSREKKESFPLTVTSAQKNPTAFYLCASSVGHLNTEAFFGQGTRLTVV.

The V gene is TRBV5-1, the J gene TRBJ2-7, with 10 bases matching TRBD1. V lost 2 bases, J lost 7 bases, and 9 bases stayed unmatched. The CDR3 runs to 15 residues. Germline CDR1 reads SGHRS; CDR2 reads YFSETQ. As DNA, the CDR3 is TGCGCCAGCAGCTTACCGGGACAGGGGACCCTGGAGCAGTACTTC. Translated, it gives CASSLPGQGTLEQYF. The whole variable domain, remainder taken from reference TRBV5-1 and TRBJ2-7, is KAGVTQTPRYLIKTRGQQVTLSCSPISGHRSVSWYQQTPGQGLQFLFEYFSETQRNKGNFPGRFSGRQFSNSRSEMNVSTLELGDSALYLCASSLPGQGTLEQYFGPGTRLTVT.

This clone was seen more than once but under ten times. This sequence joins TRBV27 and TRBJ2-5; TRBD2 aligns across 9 bases. Unmatched junction bases numbered 13, after V lost 0 bases and J lost 5 bases. Germline V gene lookup returns CDR1 MNHEY and CDR2 SMNVEV (reference sequence). CDR3 length: 18 amino acids. The CDR3 reads CASSLSNIAGVLFETQYF. The DNA for the CDR3 is TGTGCCAGCAGTTTATCGAATATAGCGGGAGTGCTATTCGAGACCCAGTACTTC.

V and J are TRBV19 and TRBJ1-3, with D possibly TRBD1 on 6 matching bases. In germline, CDR1 is LNHDA, CDR2 SQIVND (reference sequence). The CDR3 spans 16 residues. V lost 6 bases and J lost 0, with 15 bases in between. CDR3 DNA sequence: TGTGCCAGTAGGAAACAGGGCTACAACTCTGGAAACACCATATATTTT. Translation gives CASRKQGYNSGNTIYF.

This clone was recorded only once. This chain connects TRBV14 to TRBJ1-1, with 8 bases matching TRBD1. CDR3 size: 15 residues. The junction had 6 bases not matched to a gene; V was cut back by 0 bases and J by 6 bases. Germline lookup yields CDR1 SGHDN and CDR2 FVKESK. CDR3 loop: CASSQDFTGGAEAFF. The CDR3 bases are TGTGCCAGCAGCCAAGATTTCACAGGGGGAGCTGAAGCTTTCTTT.

CDR3 sequence: CASSPLTGGRSGANVLTF. The CDR3 DNA follows: TGTGCCAGCTCACCACTGACAGGGGGAAGGAGTGGGGCCAACGTCCTGACTTTC. This chain joins TRBV18 and TRBJ2-6, with 9 positions matching TRBD1. This CDR3 has 18 residues. Germline V gene data show CDR1 as KGHSH and CDR2 as LQKENI. Losses at the gene ends were 1 base for V and 3 bases for J; bases not matched to a gene: 7.

The chain couples TRBV5-4 to TRBJ1-6; possibly TRBD1 for D (5 bases). Per the germline V gene, CDR1 is SGHNT and CDR2 is YYREEE (reference sequence). V was pared by 0 bases and J by 5 bases, with 12 bases between. The CDR3 loop spans 16 amino acids. CDR3 amino acids: CASSLGGGGDNSPLHF. The CDR3 region has the DNA TGTGCCAGCAGCTTGGGCGGCGGGGGAGATAATTCACCCCTCCACTTT.

The CDR3 sequence is CASSLAGTDLNYGYTF. The DNA for the CDR3 is TGTGCCAGCAGCTTAGCCGGGACAGACCTTAACTATGGCTACACCTTC. V usage is TRBV7-7 and J usage is TRBJ1-2, with TRBD1 matching over 7 bases. The V gene end was trimmed by 0 bases and the J gene end by 1 base; junction bases not matched to a gene: 5. The V gene's germline CDR1 is SSHAT and CDR2 FNYEAQ (reference sequence). The CDR3 loop spans 16 amino acids.

This clone was seen only once. This CDR3 is CASSFRDREQYF. CDR3 DNA sequence: TGTGCCAGCAGTTTCCGGGATCGCGAGCAGTACTTC. This chain links TRBV28 with TRBJ2-7; D might be TRBD2 (5 bases). The CDR3 consists of 12 residues. The V gene lost 3 bases and the J gene lost 6 bases, with 9 bases spanning the gap. Germline loops: CDR1 MDHEN, CDR2 SYDVKM.

This sequence joins TRBV15 and TRBJ2-1, with 8 bases that match TRBD2. V lost 3 bases to trimming and J lost 2 bases; unmatched junction nucleotides: 9. CDR3 length: 17 residues. CDR1 LNHNV and CDR2 YYDKDF come from the germline V gene (reference sequence). For the CDR3, the DNA is TGTGCCACCAGCAGCTACGGGAGCGGGGGAACCTACAATGAGCAGTTCTTC. This codes for CATSSYGSGGTYNEQFF.

The V and J genes are TRBV24-1 and TRBJ2-5, with TRBD1 matching over 9 bases. Per germline, CDR1 KGHDR and CDR2 SFDVKD. This CDR3 is built from 15 residues. Germline trimming cut 4 bases from V and 5 bases from J; bases unmatched to any gene: 7. The CDR3 nucleotides read TGTGCCACCAGTGAACCGGGACAGGGCGCGGAGACCCAGTACTTC. Protein product: CATSEPGQGAETQYF.

CDR3 sequence (DNA): TGTGCCAGTAGCGTCGGACAGGGGCGGACTGAAGCTTTCTTT. This codes for CASSVGQGRTEAFF. The chain joins TRBV19 to TRBJ1-1; TRBD1 agrees at 9 bases. Germline V lookup: CDR1 LNHDA, CDR2 SQIVND (reference sequence). V lost 6 bases and J lost 5; bases outside the gene matches: 7. This CDR3 is 14 amino acids long. The entire variable domain, with the rest obtained from reference TRBV19 and TRBJ1-1, is as follows: DGGITQSPKYLFRKEGQNVTLSCEQNLNHDAMYWYRQDPGQGLRLIYYSQIVNDFQKGDIAEGYSVSREKKESFPLTVTSAQKNPTAFYLCASSVGQGRTEAFFGQGTRLTVV.

V usage is TRBV9 and J usage is TRBJ2-7; unclear D gene. V gave up 4 bases and J gave up 4 bases, with 6 bases separating them. The CDR3 loop spans 11 amino acids. Germline V lookup: CDR1 SGDLS, CDR2 YYNGEE. CDR3 nucleotides: TGTGCCAGCAGCTCAGGTTACGAGCAGTACTTC. Encoded protein: CASSSGYEQYF.

V usage is TRBV30 and J usage is TRBJ1-2, with 7 nucleotides matching TRBD1. The trim removed 7 bases at V and 2 bases at J, leaving 7 bases unmatched. Germline V gene lookup returns CDR1 GTSNPN and CDR2 SVGIG (reference sequence). The CDR3 runs to 13 residues. The CDR3 DNA reads TGTGCCTTTAAAACAGGGGTCAACTATGGCTACACCTTC. Protein product: CAFKTGVNYGYTF.

The V and J genes are TRBV3-1 (or the pseudogene TRBV3-2) and TRBJ1-1; D is unresolved. V was shortened by 2 bases and J by 11 bases, with 12 bases between the two germline ends. The germline CDR1 and CDR2 sequences are LGHDT and YNNKEL (reference sequence). This CDR3 is built from 12 residues. CDR3 DNA sequence: TGTGCCAGCAGCCAACTAGGGCGGGCGGCTTTCTTT. Translation gives CASSQLGRAAFF.

A single count supports this clone. This chain uses TRBV24-1 with TRBJ2-1; 9 nucleotides match TRBD2. CDR1 KGHDR and CDR2 SFDVKD come from the germline V gene. With V trimmed by 5 bases and J by 0 bases, 4 bases remained unmatched. This CDR3 has 16 amino acids. The CDR3 DNA follows: TGTGCCACCAGTGTCCTTAGCGGGAGCTCCTACAATGAGCAGTTCTTC. Translating gives CATSVLSGSSYNEQFF.

This chain uses TRBV3-1 (or the pseudogene TRBV3-2) with TRBJ2-2; perhaps TRBD1 as D (7 bases). Per germline, CDR1 LGHDT and CDR2 YNNKEL (reference sequence). The CDR3 consists of 17 residues. Trimming pared 2 bases from V and 3 bases from J, leaving 16 bases between. The CDR3 bases are TGTGCCAGCAGCCAACATCCCGGAGGGGGCGACACCGGGGAGCTGTTTTTT. Translating gives CASSQHPGGGDTGELFF.

Here the CDR3 DNA reads TGTGCCAGCAGCTTAAGCGGCAGGGGGCGGCCAGAGACCCAGTACTTC. Its protein product is CASSLSGRGRPETQYF. The chain is built from TRBV7-8 and TRBJ2-5; 8 bases are a match to TRBD1. V lost 2 bases to trimming and J lost 4 bases; unmatched junction nucleotides: 9. The CDR3 covers 16 residues. From germline, CDR1 is SGHVS and CDR2 FQNEAQ.

The V and J genes are TRBV5-1 and TRBJ2-1; TRBD2 is a possible D gene (6 bases). Looked up from germline, CDR1 is SGHRS and CDR2 is YFSETQ. There are 13 residues in the CDR3. V was pared by 4 bases and J by 8 bases, with 13 bases between. This chain's CDR3 is CASSEVRGDEQFF. The CDR3 nucleotides are TGCGCCAGCAGCGAAGTGCGGGGCGATGAGCAGTTCTTC.

V usage is TRBV2 and J usage is TRBJ2-1; the D gene is possibly TRBD1 (6 bases). The germline V and J ends were trimmed by 4 bases and 4 bases, with 14 bases remaining between them. This CDR3 contains 15 residues. CDR1 is SNHLY and CDR2 is FYNNEI in the germline V gene. The CDR3 nucleotides are TGTGCCAGCAGTGGGGGATCGGGACAATACAATGAGCAGTTCTTC. Translating it yields CASSGGSGQYNEQFF.